These T cell receptor beta chains were read from a single sample in a study of T cell changes during pregnancy in multiple sclerosis. The repertoire was sequenced with immunoSEQ multiplex PCR; TCRdb's copy has only in-frame clones and lacks some. The sample contains 60,000 to 80,000 clones, about 85% of which appear only once. The starting material was peripheral blood, obtained before pregnancy. Source of these receptors: a female donor with multiple sclerosis, enrolled in a pregnancy study. Each CDR3 is given with its conserved first and last residue. Each record gives: J gene, CDR3 length, D gene, V gene, CDR3 DNA, CDR3 protein. A D gene is named only where the DNA matches it firmly.

TRBJ1-5	16	-	TRBV7-2	TGTGCCAGCAGCTTATGGGGAGGGGGGATCAATCAGCCCCAGCATTTT	CASSLWGGGINQPQHF
TRBJ2-7	16	-	TRBV6-1	TGTGCCAGCAGTGCCAGAGGGGGTCCGGGGTGGGAAGAGCAGTACTTC	CASSARGGPGWEEQYF
TRBJ2-7	17	TRBD2	TRBV7-6	TGTGCCAGCAGCTTAGAGGCTAGCGGGAGAGTCTCCTACGAGCAGTACTTC	CASSLEASGRVSYEQYF
TRBJ2-7	12	-	TRBV6-1	TGTGCCAGCAGGCGGAGCTCCTACGAGCAGTACTTC	CASRRSSYEQYF
TRBJ2-1	16	-	TRBV7-2	TGTGCCAGCAGCCCTGGGTGGGGGGGGGCGGTCAATGAGCAGTTCTTC	CASSPGWGGAVNEQFF
TRBJ2-1	17	-	TRBV7-9	TGTGCCAGCAGCCCCCGAGGACGCGGGTCGGGGTTCAATGAGCAGTTCTTC	CASSPRGRGSGFNEQFF
TRBJ1-5	15	-	TRBV19	TGTGCCAGTAGTATCTATTACAGGGCCAATCAGCCCCAGCATTTT	CASSIYYRANQPQHF
TRBJ2-5	13	-	TRBV7-9	TGTGCCAGCACAAGGAGGGGCCAAGAGACCCAGTACTTC	CASTRRGQETQYF
TRBJ2-7	14	TRBD1	TRBV19	TGTGCCAGTAGTACGGGACAGGGAGCCTACGAGCAGTACTTC	CASSTGQGAYEQYF
TRBJ1-3	15	TRBD1	TRBV30	TGTGCCTGGACCCCGCCAGGACAGGGACGAAACACCATATATTTT	CAWTPPGQGRNTIYF